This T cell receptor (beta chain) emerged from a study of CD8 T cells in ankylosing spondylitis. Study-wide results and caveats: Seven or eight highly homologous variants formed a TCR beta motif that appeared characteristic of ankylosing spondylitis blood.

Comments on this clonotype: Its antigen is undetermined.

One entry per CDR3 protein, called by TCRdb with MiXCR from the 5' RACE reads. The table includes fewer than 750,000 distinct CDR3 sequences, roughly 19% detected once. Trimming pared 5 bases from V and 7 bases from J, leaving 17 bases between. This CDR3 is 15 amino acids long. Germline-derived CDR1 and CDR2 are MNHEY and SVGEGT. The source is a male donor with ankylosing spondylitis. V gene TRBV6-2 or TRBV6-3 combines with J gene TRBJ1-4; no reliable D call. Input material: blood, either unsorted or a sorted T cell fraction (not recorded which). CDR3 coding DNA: TGTGCCAGCAGTCCCGGGTTTCGAGGGAGTGAAAAACTGTTTTTT. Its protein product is CASSPGFRGSEKLFF.